The present T cell receptor beta chain was sequenced within a study of T cell changes during pregnancy in multiple sclerosis. TCRdb keeps only in-frame clones here, not all; method: immunoSEQ multiplex PCR. The sample has around 52,000 clones, around nine tenths seen once. From germline, CDR1 is SGDLS and CDR2 YYNGEE. The CDR3 has 14 residues. Trimming stripped 0 bases from V and 4 bases from J, with 10 bases between. Sequencing was done on a sample of peripheral blood from another person, used as feeder cells. The V call is TRBV9, the J call TRBJ1-1, with D possibly matching TRBD1 (5 bases). This TCR was recovered from a human donor whose cells served as feeder cells for cultures in a pregnancy study. Here the CDR3 DNA reads TGTGCCAGCAGCGTAGATGGGACGACCACTGAAGCTTTCTTT. It yields the protein CASSVDGTTTEAFF.